The rows below give T cell receptor beta chains drawn from one sample of a study of blood T cell repertoires in COVID-19. The method was immunoSEQ multiplex PCR; TCRdb's version includes in-frame clones alone and lacks a portion of them. There are more than 95,000 clones in the sample; approximately 87% occur only once, and about 2.2% lies in the top ten. The sample taken for sequencing was peripheral blood. All receptors derive from a man aged 25-40 years with acute or convalescent COVID-19. Both conserved end residues are part of each CDR3. Each record gives: V gene, D gene, clone size, J gene, CDR3 DNA, CDR3 protein. A D gene is named only where the DNA matches it firmly. Rows give clone size only sometimes, using once, few, many, or a class for an expanded clone.

V gene: TRBV4-2; D gene: .; clone size: .; J gene: TRBJ1-6; CDR3 DNA: TGTGCCAGCAGCCAAGAAGGGGTGGCACCCCTCCACTTT; CDR3 protein: CASSQEGVAPLHF
V gene: TRBV4-2; D gene: .; clone size: .; J gene: TRBJ2-3; CDR3 DNA: TGTGCCAGCAGCCAAGAAGGCTGGGGGCTAGACCAGTATTTT; CDR3 protein: CASSQEGWGLDQYF
V gene: TRBV10-3; D gene: TRBD1; clone size: .; J gene: TRBJ2-5; CDR3 DNA: TGTGCCAGCCGGACAGGGCTGAGCCAAGAGACCCAGTACTTC; CDR3 protein: CASRTGLSQETQYF
V gene: TRBV7-9; D gene: .; clone size: .; J gene: TRBJ2-5; CDR3 DNA: TGTGCCAGCAGCCCTCTCCGGACTACCTCCCCAGAGACCCAGTACTTC; CDR3 protein: CASSPLRTTSPETQYF
V gene: TRBV10-2; D gene: .; clone size: .; J gene: TRBJ2-7; CDR3 DNA: TGCGCCAGCAAGGTTTCGTGGTCCAGCGACTACGAGCAGTACTTC; CDR3 protein: CASKVSWSSDYEQYF
V gene: TRBV6-2/TRBV6-3; D gene: .; clone size: once; J gene: TRBJ2-5; CDR3 DNA: TGTGCCAGCAGTTCCCCCGCAGGGTGGGAGACCCAGTACTTC; CDR3 protein: CASSSPAGWETQYF
V gene: TRBV29-1; D gene: .; clone size: .; J gene: TRBJ2-1; CDR3 DNA: TGCAGCGTTGAAGCTTACATCTCTTCCTACAATGAGCAGTTCTTC; CDR3 protein: CSVEAYISSYNEQFF
V gene: TRBV9; D gene: TRBD1; clone size: .; J gene: TRBJ1-4; CDR3 DNA: TGTGCCAGCAGCCCGCGGATGGGACAGGCGCTTAATGAAAAACTGTTTTTT; CDR3 protein: CASSPRMGQALNEKLFF
V gene: TRBV29-1; D gene: TRBD2; clone size: .; J gene: TRBJ2-5; CDR3 DNA: TGCAGCGTTGCCGGAGGGAGGGGTGTAGAGACCCAGTACTTC; CDR3 protein: CSVAGGRGVETQYF
V gene: TRBV29-1; D gene: TRBD1; clone size: .; J gene: TRBJ1-2; CDR3 DNA: TGCAGCGTTGGGACAGGGGGTGGCTATGGCTACACCTTC; CDR3 protein: CSVGTGGGYGYTF
V gene: TRBV12-5; D gene: .; clone size: .; J gene: TRBJ1-5; CDR3 DNA: TGTGCTAGTGGTTCCACCCTAGGGGGAAATCAGCCCCAGCATTTT; CDR3 protein: CASGSTLGGNQPQHF
V gene: TRBV4-1; D gene: TRBD2; clone size: .; J gene: TRBJ2-1; CDR3 DNA: TGCGCCAGCAGCCAAGACGGGGCGGGAGTCCCCTACAATGAGCAGTTCTTC; CDR3 protein: CASSQDGAGVPYNEQFF
V gene: TRBV11-2; D gene: .; clone size: .; J gene: TRBJ1-1; CDR3 DNA: TGTGCCAGCAGCCGGAGTACCTTGAGCACTGAAGCTTTCTTT; CDR3 protein: CASSRSTLSTEAFF
V gene: TRBV27; D gene: TRBD1; clone size: few; J gene: TRBJ1-2; CDR3 DNA: TGTGCCAGCAGTTTACGACAGGGACACTATGGCTACACCTTC; CDR3 protein: CASSLRQGHYGYTF
V gene: TRBV10-3; D gene: TRBD2; clone size: .; J gene: TRBJ2-1; CDR3 DNA: TGTGCCACCCGGGGACTAGCGGGGAGGGATGAGCAGTTCTTC; CDR3 protein: CATRGLAGRDEQFF
V gene: TRBV18; D gene: TRBD1; clone size: .; J gene: TRBJ1-1; CDR3 DNA: TGTGCCAGCTCACCGGGCACAGGGGAGGCCACTGAAGCTTTCTTT; CDR3 protein: CASSPGTGEATEAFF
V gene: TRBV7-9; D gene: .; clone size: .; J gene: TRBJ1-5; CDR3 DNA: TGTGCCAGCAGCTTAGATCAGATCAATCAGCCCCAGCATTTT; CDR3 protein: CASSLDQINQPQHF
V gene: TRBV7-6; D gene: .; clone size: .; J gene: TRBJ1-1; CDR3 DNA: TGTGCCAGCAGCCCTTCCCCCAGGGGGAACACTGAAGCTTTCTTT; CDR3 protein: CASSPSPRGNTEAFF
V gene: TRBV9; D gene: TRBD1; clone size: .; J gene: TRBJ2-1; CDR3 DNA: TGTGCCAGCGGACCATCGACAGGGCTTCAGCCTAGGGATGAGCAGTTCTTC; CDR3 protein: CASGPSTGLQPRDEQFF
V gene: TRBV9; D gene: .; clone size: once; J gene: TRBJ2-7; CDR3 DNA: TGTGCCAGCAGCATGGAACCCCGGGGTGGCGAGCAGTACTTC; CDR3 protein: CASSMEPRGGEQYF
V gene: TRBV27; D gene: TRBD1; clone size: .; J gene: TRBJ2-6; CDR3 DNA: TGTGCCAGCAGGCGGACAGGGGGAATAGGGGGGGCCAACGTCCTGACTTTC; CDR3 protein: CASRRTGGIGGANVLTF
V gene: TRBV7-9; D gene: TRBD1; clone size: .; J gene: TRBJ2-5; CDR3 DNA: TGTGCCAGCAGCCCCAGGGACAGGGCAGAGACCCAGTACTTC; CDR3 protein: CASSPRDRAETQYF
V gene: TRBV7-9; D gene: TRBD1; clone size: .; J gene: TRBJ1-5; CDR3 DNA: TGTGCCAGCAGCCCTGGGACAGGGCATCAGCCCCAGCATTTT; CDR3 protein: CASSPGTGHQPQHF
V gene: TRBV12-5; D gene: TRBD1; clone size: .; J gene: TRBJ1-1; CDR3 DNA: TGTGCTAGTGCCTATAGGACAGGGGAAACTGAAGCTTTCTTT; CDR3 protein: CASAYRTGETEAFF
V gene: TRBV29-1; D gene: .; clone size: once; J gene: TRBJ1-1; CDR3 DNA: TGCAGCGTTGTATGGAGGACTGAAGCTTTCTTT; CDR3 protein: CSVVWRTEAFF
V gene: TRBV10-1; D gene: .; clone size: .; J gene: TRBJ2-3; CDR3 DNA: TGCGCCAGCAGTGATAAGGGGATCGAGTCAGATACGCAGTATTTT; CDR3 protein: CASSDKGIESDTQYF
V gene: TRBV5-6; D gene: TRBD1; clone size: .; J gene: TRBJ2-4; CDR3 DNA: TGTGCCAGCAACCCGTCTAGGGGGCAATGGGCCAAAAACATTCAGTACTTC; CDR3 protein: CASNPSRGQWAKNIQYF
V gene: TRBV6-2/TRBV6-3; D gene: .; clone size: .; J gene: TRBJ1-1; CDR3 DNA: TGTGCCAGCAGTGGACAGCTCCCGGCCCGCGCTTTCTTT; CDR3 protein: CASSGQLPARAFF
V gene: TRBV19; D gene: .; clone size: .; J gene: TRBJ1-2; CDR3 DNA: TGTGCCACCTTAGATGTTCTGACAGCGAATAACTATGGCTACACCTTC; CDR3 protein: CATLDVLTANNYGYTF
V gene: TRBV6-5; D gene: .; clone size: few; J gene: TRBJ1-2; CDR3 DNA: TGTGCCAGCAGTTCGCAGGGCTATGGCTACACCTTC; CDR3 protein: CASSSQGYGYTF
V gene: TRBV9; D gene: .; clone size: .; J gene: TRBJ1-2; CDR3 DNA: TGTGCCAGCAGTGTCCAGGGCAGCTATGGCTACACCTTC; CDR3 protein: CASSVQGSYGYTF
V gene: TRBV19; D gene: TRBD2; clone size: .; J gene: TRBJ2-1; CDR3 DNA: TGTGCCAGTAGTATAGATGGCGGGAGTATCTATGAGCAGTTCTTC; CDR3 protein: CASSIDGGSIYEQFF
V gene: TRBV3-1/TRBV3-2; D gene: .; clone size: once; J gene: TRBJ1-6; CDR3 DNA: TGTGCCAGCAGCCAAGAAGTTATTGGCACCTATAATTCACCCCTCCACTTT; CDR3 protein: CASSQEVIGTYNSPLHF
V gene: TRBV30; D gene: .; clone size: .; J gene: TRBJ1-5; CDR3 DNA: TGTGCCTGGGAGGCAGGGGATCAGCCCCAGCATTTT; CDR3 protein: CAWEAGDQPQHF
V gene: TRBV7-9; D gene: .; clone size: .; J gene: TRBJ2-7; CDR3 DNA: TGTGCCAGCAGCTTAGACGTAATCGGCGAGCAGTACTTC; CDR3 protein: CASSLDVIGEQYF
V gene: TRBV6-1; D gene: .; clone size: .; J gene: TRBJ1-1; CDR3 DNA: TGTGCCAGCAGTGAGAAGAATAGGGGCCTAGAAGCTTTCTTT; CDR3 protein: CASSEKNRGLEAFF
V gene: TRBV5-4; D gene: TRBD2; clone size: .; J gene: TRBJ2-3; CDR3 DNA: TGTGCCAGCAGCCTTCCTAGCGGGGGGACGAAAGATACGCAGTATTTT; CDR3 protein: CASSLPSGGTKDTQYF
V gene: TRBV6-2/TRBV6-3; D gene: TRBD2; clone size: .; J gene: TRBJ2-3; CDR3 DNA: TGTGCCAGCAGTGGTACTAGCGGGGGGGGCACAGATACGCAGTATTTT; CDR3 protein: CASSGTSGGGTDTQYF
V gene: TRBV7-8; D gene: .; clone size: .; J gene: TRBJ1-4; CDR3 DNA: TGTGCCAGCAGCTTACAGGATGAAAAACTGTTTTTT; CDR3 protein: CASSLQDEKLFF
V gene: TRBV3-1/TRBV3-2; D gene: TRBD2; clone size: once; J gene: TRBJ2-3; CDR3 DNA: TGTGCCAGCAGCCAAGAGGGCGTTGGGACTAGGGCAGATACGCAGTATTTT; CDR3 protein: CASSQEGVGTRADTQYF
V gene: TRBV19; D gene: .; clone size: .; J gene: TRBJ2-1; CDR3 DNA: TGTGCCAGTAGTATGTCTTCTGGACGGGGGTACAATGAGCAGTTCTTC; CDR3 protein: CASSMSSGRGYNEQFF
V gene: TRBV19; D gene: .; clone size: .; J gene: TRBJ1-1; CDR3 DNA: TGTGCCAGTAGTATAGACGACAGTCCGAACACTGAAGCTTTCTTT; CDR3 protein: CASSIDDSPNTEAFF
V gene: TRBV3-1/TRBV3-2; D gene: .; clone size: .; J gene: TRBJ2-5; CDR3 DNA: TGTGCCAGCTTGGGCCAGACTAAGAGTTACTTC; CDR3 protein: CASLGQTKSYF
V gene: TRBV3-1/TRBV3-2; D gene: TRBD2; clone size: .; J gene: TRBJ2-5; CDR3 DNA: TGTGCCAGCAGCCAAACGGGACTAGCGGGGAGGCCAGCAGAGACCCAGTACTTC; CDR3 protein: CASSQTGLAGRPAETQYF
V gene: TRBV4-2; D gene: TRBD2; clone size: .; J gene: TRBJ2-3; CDR3 DNA: TGTGCCAGCAGCCAAGAGAGGGGAGGGGTAGCGGGGAATACGCAGTATTTT; CDR3 protein: CASSQERGGVAGNTQYF
V gene: TRBV29-1; D gene: .; clone size: .; J gene: TRBJ1-5; CDR3 DNA: TGCAGCGTTGTACTGGGGGGGGATAGCAATCAGCCCCAGCATTTT; CDR3 protein: CSVVLGGDSNQPQHF
V gene: TRBV5-6; D gene: .; clone size: .; J gene: TRBJ2-1; CDR3 DNA: TGTGCCAGCAGCTTTCTTTTCGGTGAGCAGTTCTTC; CDR3 protein: CASSFLFGEQFF
V gene: TRBV7-9; D gene: TRBD1; clone size: .; J gene: TRBJ2-6; CDR3 DNA: TGTGCCAGCAACCTCAGTTTGACAGGGGGCGCGAGAGGCAACGTCCTGACTTTC; CDR3 protein: CASNLSLTGGARGNVLTF
V gene: TRBV18; D gene: TRBD1; clone size: .; J gene: TRBJ2-2; CDR3 DNA: TGTGCCAGCTCACCCACGTTCTTCGGCGGGACAGGGGTTTACACCGGGGAGCTGTTTTTT; CDR3 protein: CASSPTFFGGTGVYTGELFF
V gene: TRBV4-1; D gene: TRBD2; clone size: .; J gene: TRBJ2-3; CDR3 DNA: TGCGCCAGCAGCCTGCCACCCCTTAGCGGGAGGACAGATACGCAGTATTTT; CDR3 protein: CASSLPPLSGRTDTQYF
V gene: TRBV28; D gene: .; clone size: .; J gene: TRBJ1-6; CDR3 DNA: TGTGCCAGCAGTTTCCCCGGGGCCGGACAGTATAATTCACCCCTCCACTTT; CDR3 protein: CASSFPGAGQYNSPLHF
V gene: TRBV3-1/TRBV3-2; D gene: TRBD1; clone size: .; J gene: TRBJ1-1; CDR3 DNA: TGTGCCAGCAGCAAGGGGACAGGGGGTGTTGAAGCTTTCTTT; CDR3 protein: CASSKGTGGVEAFF
V gene: TRBV6-5; D gene: .; clone size: .; J gene: TRBJ1-1; CDR3 DNA: TGTGCCAGCAGTTACGGTCGCGGGACTGAAGCTTTCTTT; CDR3 protein: CASSYGRGTEAFF